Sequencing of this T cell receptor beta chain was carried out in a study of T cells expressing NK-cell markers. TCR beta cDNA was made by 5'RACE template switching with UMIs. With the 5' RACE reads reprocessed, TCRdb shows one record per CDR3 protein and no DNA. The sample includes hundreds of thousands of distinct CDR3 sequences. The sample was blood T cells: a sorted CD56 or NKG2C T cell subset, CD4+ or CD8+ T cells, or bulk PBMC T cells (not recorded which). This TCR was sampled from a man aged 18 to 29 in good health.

The CDR3 spells CATSDPGQLYF. The gene calls are TRBV24-1 and TRBJ2-4; TCRdb's D call, TRBD1, is unchecked because there is no DNA. This CDR3 spans 11 amino acids. Germline values: CDR1 KGHDR, CDR2 SFDVKD.